A single sample is the source of the 2 T cell receptor beta chains below, sequenced in a study of cytomegalovirus exposure and HLA in healthy donors. Both 60 Vbeta primers and 13 Jbeta primers went into the PCR. Assay: immunoSEQ multiplex PCR; the TCRdb copy retains only in-frame clones and omits some. The repertoire holds approximately 120,000 clones, with under 85% as singletons. The sequenced sample consisted of PBMCs. The origin of the receptors is a woman between 45 and 65 years old in good health and CMV-seropositive.

The chain is built from TRBV10-3 and TRBJ1-1; 9 nucleotides agree with TRBD1. The CDR3 is 14 amino acids. The J segment lost 3 bases and the V segment lost 2 bases, leaving 1 base of the junction unmatched. Per the germline V gene, CDR1 is ENHRY and CDR2 is SYGVKD. The CDR3: CAISERTGDTEAFF. CDR3 in DNA: TGTGCCATCAGTGAGAGGACAGGGGACACTGAAGCTTTCTTT.

The chain joins TRBV7-9 to TRBJ2-1, with a possible D match to TRBD2 (5 bases). The germline gives CDR1 SEHNR, CDR2 FQNEAQ (reference sequence). The CDR3 spans 14 residues. Trimming took off 1 base at V and 8 bases at J, with 12 bases between the two ends. The CDR3 nucleotides are TGTGCCAGCAGCTTAGTTGAGGGAACGGATGAGCAGTTCTTC. Its translation: CASSLVEGTDEQFF.